This TCR beta chain emerged from a study of early T cells in non-severe SARS-CoV-2 infection. Across the whole study: The sequenced material was bulk RNA from unsorted whole blood, and its chains were unpaired. Notes on the study in general: Sequences matched to VDJdb favored anti-spike CD8 responses, while private and CD4 specificities were missed.

Researchers attached unique molecular identifiers to individual cDNA molecules. In TCRdb, the 5' RACE reads were re-called with MiXCR into one record per CDR3 protein. The table includes 25,000 to 35,000 distinct CDR3 sequences, around 4.2% detected once. This clonotype was recorded at least ten times. Its antigen is unidentified. Trimming pared 4 bases from V and 5 bases from J, leaving 17 bases between. Germline CDR1 SGHRS, CDR2 YFSETQ. There are 15 residues in the CDR3. Sequences were obtained from whole blood. The chain links TRBV5-1 to TRBJ2-3; D might be TRBD1 (6 bases). This sequence originates from an adult who was a healthcare worker with PCR-confirmed SARS-CoV-2 infection or an uninfected control (not recorded which). CDR3 coding DNA: TGCGCCAGCAGCCCAGCCCCAGGGGCTGGAGATACGCAGTATTTT. It yields the protein CASSPAPGAGDTQYF.